This T cell receptor beta chain was observed in a study of blood T cell repertoires in COVID-19. As for the study in general: Researchers got acute and convalescent COVID-19 samples from the United States, Italy and Spain.

This clone has only a few counts. Using immunoSEQ multiplex PCR, the repertoire was profiled, and TCRdb retains in-frame clones only, with some absent. The profile shows 90,000 to 130,000 clones, around 84% of them singletons. Germline CDR1 SGDLS, CDR2 YYNGEE. This CDR3 contains 15 residues. V shed 4 bases, J shed 5 bases, and the junction held 10 bases outside the gene matches. V is TRBV9 and J is TRBJ2-7; 9 bases map to TRBD2. The sequenced sample consisted of peripheral blood. The TCR sequence derives from a man aged 40-49 years with acute or convalescent COVID-19. DNA for the CDR3: TGTGCCAGCAGCAACACACTAGCGGGTTCCCACGAGCAGTACTTC. Translated: CASSNTLAGSHEQYF.